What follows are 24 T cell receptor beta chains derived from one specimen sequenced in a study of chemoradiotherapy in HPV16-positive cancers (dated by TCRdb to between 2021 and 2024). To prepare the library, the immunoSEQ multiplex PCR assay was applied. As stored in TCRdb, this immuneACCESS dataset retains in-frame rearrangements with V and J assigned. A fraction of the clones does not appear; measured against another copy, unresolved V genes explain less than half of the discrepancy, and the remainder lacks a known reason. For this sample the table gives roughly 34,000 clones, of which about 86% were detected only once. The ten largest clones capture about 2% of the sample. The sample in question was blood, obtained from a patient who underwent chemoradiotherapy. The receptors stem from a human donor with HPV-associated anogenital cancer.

CDR3 bases: TGCGCCAGCAGCCACGTTAATAGCGGGGGGAGCGATGAGCAGTTCTTC. Translation: CASSHVNSGGSDEQFF. The V and J genes are TRBV4-1 and TRBJ2-1, with 10 bases matching TRBD2. J lost 8 bases, V lost 3 bases, and 10 bases had no gene match. Germline V gene data show CDR1 as MGHRA and CDR2 as YSYEKL. The CDR3 covers 16 residues.

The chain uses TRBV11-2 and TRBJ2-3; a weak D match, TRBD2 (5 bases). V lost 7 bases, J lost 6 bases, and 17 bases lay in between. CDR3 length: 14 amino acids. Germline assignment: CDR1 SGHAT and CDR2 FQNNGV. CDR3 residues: CASNIGGRTDTQYF. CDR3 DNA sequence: TGTGCCAGCAACATTGGCGGGCGGACCGATACGCAGTATTTT.

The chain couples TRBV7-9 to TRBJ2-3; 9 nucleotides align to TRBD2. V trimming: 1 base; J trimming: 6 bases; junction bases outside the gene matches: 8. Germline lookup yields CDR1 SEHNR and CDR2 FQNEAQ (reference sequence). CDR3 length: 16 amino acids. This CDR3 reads CASSLVSGLATDTQYF. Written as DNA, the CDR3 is TGTGCCAGCAGCTTAGTGTCGGGACTAGCAACCGATACGCAGTATTTT.

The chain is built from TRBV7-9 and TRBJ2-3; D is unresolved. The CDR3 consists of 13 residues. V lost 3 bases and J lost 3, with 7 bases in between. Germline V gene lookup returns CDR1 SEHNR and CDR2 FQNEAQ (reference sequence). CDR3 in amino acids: CASSFLGTDTQYF. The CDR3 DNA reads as TGTGCCAGCAGCTTTCTGGGTACAGATACGCAGTATTTT.

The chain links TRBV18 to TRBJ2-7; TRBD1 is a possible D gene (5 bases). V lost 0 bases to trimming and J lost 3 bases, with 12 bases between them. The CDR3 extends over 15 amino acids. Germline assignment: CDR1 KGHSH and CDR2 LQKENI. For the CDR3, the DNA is TGTGCCAGCTCACCACCCTACGGTCAGGGCTACGAGCAGTACTTC. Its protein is CASSPPYGQGYEQYF.

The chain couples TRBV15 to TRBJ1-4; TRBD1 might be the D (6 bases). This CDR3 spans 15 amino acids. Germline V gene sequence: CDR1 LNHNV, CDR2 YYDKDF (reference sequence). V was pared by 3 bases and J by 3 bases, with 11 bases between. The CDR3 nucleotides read TGTGCCACCAGCAGTCAGACAGGCGCTAATGAAAAACTGTTTTTT. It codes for CATSSQTGANEKLFF.

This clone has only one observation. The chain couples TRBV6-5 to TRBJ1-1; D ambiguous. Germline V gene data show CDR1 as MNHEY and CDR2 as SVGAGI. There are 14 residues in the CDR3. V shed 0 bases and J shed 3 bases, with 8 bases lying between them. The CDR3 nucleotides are TGTGCCAGCAGTTACTCATACCTTGACACTGAAGCTTTCTTT. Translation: CASSYSYLDTEAFF.

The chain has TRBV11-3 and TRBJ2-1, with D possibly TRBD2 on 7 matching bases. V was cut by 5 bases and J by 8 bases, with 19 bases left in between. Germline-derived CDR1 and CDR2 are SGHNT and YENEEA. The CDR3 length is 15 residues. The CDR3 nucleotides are TGTGCCAGCAGCCAGAGGGGGGGGCAATTCGATGAGCAGTTCTTC. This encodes CASSQRGGQFDEQFF.

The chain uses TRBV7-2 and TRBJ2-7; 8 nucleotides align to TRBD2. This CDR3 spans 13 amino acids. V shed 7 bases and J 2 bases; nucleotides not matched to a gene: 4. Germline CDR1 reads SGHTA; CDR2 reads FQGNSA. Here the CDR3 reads CASTKAGAYEQYF. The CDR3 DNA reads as TGTGCCAGCACCAAAGCGGGGGCCTACGAGCAGTACTTC.

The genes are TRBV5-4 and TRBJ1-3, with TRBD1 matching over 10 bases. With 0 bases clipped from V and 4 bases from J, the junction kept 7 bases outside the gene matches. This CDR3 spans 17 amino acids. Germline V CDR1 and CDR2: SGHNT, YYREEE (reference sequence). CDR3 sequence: CASSLGTGGMGGNTIYF. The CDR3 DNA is TGTGCCAGCAGCTTGGGGACAGGGGGAATGGGAGGAAACACCATATATTTT.

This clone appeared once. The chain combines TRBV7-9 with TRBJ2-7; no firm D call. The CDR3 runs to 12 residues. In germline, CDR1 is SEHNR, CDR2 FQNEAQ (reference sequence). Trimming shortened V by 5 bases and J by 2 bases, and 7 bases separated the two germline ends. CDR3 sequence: CASSVDPYEQYF. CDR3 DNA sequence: TGTGCCAGCAGCGTGGACCCCTACGAGCAGTACTTC.

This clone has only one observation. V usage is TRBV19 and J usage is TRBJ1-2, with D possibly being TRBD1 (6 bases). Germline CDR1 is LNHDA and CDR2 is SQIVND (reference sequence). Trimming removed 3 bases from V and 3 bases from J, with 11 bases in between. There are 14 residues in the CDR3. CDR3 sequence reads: CASSMTGLYYGYTF. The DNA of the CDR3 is TGTGCCAGTAGTATGACAGGATTATACTATGGCTACACCTTC.

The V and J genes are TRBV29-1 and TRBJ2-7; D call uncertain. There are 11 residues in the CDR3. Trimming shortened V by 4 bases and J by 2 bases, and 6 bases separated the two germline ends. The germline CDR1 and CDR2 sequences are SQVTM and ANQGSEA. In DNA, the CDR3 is TGCAGCGTTGGGATTACCTACGAGCAGTACTTC. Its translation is CSVGITYEQYF.

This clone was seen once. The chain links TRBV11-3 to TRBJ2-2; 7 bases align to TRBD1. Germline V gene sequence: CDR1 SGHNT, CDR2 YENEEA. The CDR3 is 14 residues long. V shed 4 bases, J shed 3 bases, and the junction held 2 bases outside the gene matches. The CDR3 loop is CASSWDSYTGELFF. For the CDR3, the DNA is TGTGCCAGCAGCTGGGACAGTTACACCGGGGAGCTGTTTTTT.

The CDR3 spells CASSQDGGGPRGSETQYF. The DNA of the CDR3 is TGTGCCAGCAGCCAAGATGGCGGGGGGCCCCGAGGATCGGAGACCCAGTACTTC. The chain employs TRBV14 and TRBJ2-5; 8 bases line up with TRBD2. From germline, CDR1 is SGHDN and CDR2 FVKESK. The CDR3 is 18 residues long. J lost 5 bases, V lost 0 bases, and 14 bases had no gene match.

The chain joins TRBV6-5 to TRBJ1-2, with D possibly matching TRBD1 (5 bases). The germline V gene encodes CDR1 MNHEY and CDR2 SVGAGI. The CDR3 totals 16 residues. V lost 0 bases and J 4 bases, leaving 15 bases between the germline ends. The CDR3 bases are TGTGCCAGCAGTTACTCGGGAGGGGCGCTGACCTATGGCTACACCTTC. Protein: CASSYSGGALTYGYTF.

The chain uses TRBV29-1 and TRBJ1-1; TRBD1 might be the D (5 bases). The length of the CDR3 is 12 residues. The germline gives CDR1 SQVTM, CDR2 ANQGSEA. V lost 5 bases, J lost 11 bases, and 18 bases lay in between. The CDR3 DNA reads TGCAGCGTTAGTAGTGCCGGGGCGTTGGCTTTCTTT. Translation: CSVSSAGALAFF.

CDR3 nucleotide sequence: TGCGCCAGCAGCTTGCCCGGGCATGGGCGGGCCTACGAGCAGTACTTC. Its protein product is CASSLPGHGRAYEQYF. This chain uses TRBV5-1 with TRBJ2-7; the D gene is possibly TRBD2 (5 bases). The V end was cut by 1 base, the J end by 2 bases, with 16 bases between. The CDR3 length is 16 residues. The V gene's germline CDR1 is SGHRS and CDR2 YFSETQ. Full variable domain (missing parts from reference TRBV5-1 and TRBJ2-7): KAGVTQTPRYLIKTRGQQVTLSCSPISGHRSVSWYQQTPGQGLQFLFEYFSETQRNKGNFPGRFSGRQFSNSRSEMNVSTLELGDSALYLCASSLPGHGRAYEQYFGPGTRLTVT.

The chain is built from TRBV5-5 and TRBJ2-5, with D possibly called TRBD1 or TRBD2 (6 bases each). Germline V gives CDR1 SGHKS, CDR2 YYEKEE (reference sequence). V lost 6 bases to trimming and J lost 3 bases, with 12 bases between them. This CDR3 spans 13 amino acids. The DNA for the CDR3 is TGTGCCAGCAATACCGGGGGCAAAGAGACCCAGTACTTC. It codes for CASNTGGKETQYF.

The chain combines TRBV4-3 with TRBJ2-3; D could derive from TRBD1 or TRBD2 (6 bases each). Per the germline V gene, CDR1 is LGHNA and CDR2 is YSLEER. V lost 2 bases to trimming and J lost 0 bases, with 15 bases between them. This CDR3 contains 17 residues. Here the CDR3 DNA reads TGCGCCAGCAGCCAAACAAGGAGGGGGACTAGCACAGATACGCAGTATTTT. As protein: CASSQTRRGTSTDTQYF.

The CDR3 sequence: CASGDSGANVLTF. DNA for the CDR3: TGTGCCAGCGGGGACTCTGGGGCCAACGTCCTGACTTTC. The V and J genes are TRBV7-8 and TRBJ2-6; D uncertain. The V and J ends lost 8 bases and 0 bases respectively, with 5 bases between them. Germline values: CDR1 SGHVS, CDR2 FQNEAQ. The CDR3 is 13 residues long.

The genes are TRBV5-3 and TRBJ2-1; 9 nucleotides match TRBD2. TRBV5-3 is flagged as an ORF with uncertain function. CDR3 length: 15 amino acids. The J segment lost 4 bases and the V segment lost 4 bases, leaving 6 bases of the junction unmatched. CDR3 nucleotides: TGTGCCAGAAGCCCCCCCGCGGGGGGGTACAATGAGCAGTTCTTC. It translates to CARSPPAGGYNEQFF.

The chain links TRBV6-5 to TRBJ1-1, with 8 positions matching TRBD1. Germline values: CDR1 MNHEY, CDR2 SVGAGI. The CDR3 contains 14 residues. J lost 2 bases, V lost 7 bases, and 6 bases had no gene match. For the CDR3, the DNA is TGTGCCAGCATCACACCAGGGGGCAACACTGAAGCTTTCTTT. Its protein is CASITPGGNTEAFF.

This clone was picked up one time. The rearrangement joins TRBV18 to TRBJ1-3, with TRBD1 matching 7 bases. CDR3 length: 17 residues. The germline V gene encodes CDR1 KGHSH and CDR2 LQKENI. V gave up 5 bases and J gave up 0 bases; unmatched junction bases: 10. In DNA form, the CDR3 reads TGTGCCAGCTCAAATAGGCCGGGACAGAGCTCTGGAAACACCATATATTTT. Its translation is CASSNRPGQSSGNTIYF.